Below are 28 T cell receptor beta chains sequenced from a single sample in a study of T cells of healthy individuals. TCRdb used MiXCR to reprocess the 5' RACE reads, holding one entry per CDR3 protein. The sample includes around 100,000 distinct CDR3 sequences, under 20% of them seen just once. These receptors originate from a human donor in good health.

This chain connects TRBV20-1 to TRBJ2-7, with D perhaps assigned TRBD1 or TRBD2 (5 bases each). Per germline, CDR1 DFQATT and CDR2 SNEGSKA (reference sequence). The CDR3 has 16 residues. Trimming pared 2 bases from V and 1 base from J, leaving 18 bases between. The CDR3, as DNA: TGCAGTGCTAGAAGCTTAAGCAGGGAGATTTCCTACGAGCAGTACTTC. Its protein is CSARSLSREISYEQYF.

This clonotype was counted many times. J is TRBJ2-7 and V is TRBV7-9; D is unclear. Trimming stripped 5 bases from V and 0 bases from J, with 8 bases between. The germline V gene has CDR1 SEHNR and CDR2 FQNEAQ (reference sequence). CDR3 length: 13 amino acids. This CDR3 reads CASSPKASYEQYF. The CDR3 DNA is TGTGCCAGCAGCCCTAAGGCCTCCTACGAGCAGTACTTC.

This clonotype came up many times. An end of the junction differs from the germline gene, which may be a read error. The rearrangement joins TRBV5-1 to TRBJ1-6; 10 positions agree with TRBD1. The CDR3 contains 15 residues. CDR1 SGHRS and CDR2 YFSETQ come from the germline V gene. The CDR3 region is CASSPGQGGNSPLHF. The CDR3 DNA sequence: TGTGCCAGCAGCCCCGGACAGGGGGGTAATTCACCCCTCCACTTT.

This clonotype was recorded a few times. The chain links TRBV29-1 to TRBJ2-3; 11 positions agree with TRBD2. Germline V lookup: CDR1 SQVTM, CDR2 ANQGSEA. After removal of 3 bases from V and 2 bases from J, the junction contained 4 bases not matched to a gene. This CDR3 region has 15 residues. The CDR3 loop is CSVEVAGGDTDTQYF. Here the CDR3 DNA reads TGCAGCGTTGAGGTAGCGGGAGGGGACACAGATACGCAGTATTTT.

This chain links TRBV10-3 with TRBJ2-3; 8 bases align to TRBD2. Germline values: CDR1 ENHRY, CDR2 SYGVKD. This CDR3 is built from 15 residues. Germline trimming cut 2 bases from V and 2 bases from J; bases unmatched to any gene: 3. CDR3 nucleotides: TGTGCCATCAGTGAGATGGGACTAGTCACAGATACGCAGTATTTT. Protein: CAISEMGLVTDTQYF.

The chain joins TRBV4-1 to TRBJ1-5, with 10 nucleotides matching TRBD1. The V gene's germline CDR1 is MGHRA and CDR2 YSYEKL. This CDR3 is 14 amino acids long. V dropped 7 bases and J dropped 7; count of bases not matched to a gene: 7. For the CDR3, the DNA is TGCGCCAGCAACCGGGACAGGGGTGTCCAGCCCCAGCATTTT. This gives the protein CASNRDRGVQPQHF.

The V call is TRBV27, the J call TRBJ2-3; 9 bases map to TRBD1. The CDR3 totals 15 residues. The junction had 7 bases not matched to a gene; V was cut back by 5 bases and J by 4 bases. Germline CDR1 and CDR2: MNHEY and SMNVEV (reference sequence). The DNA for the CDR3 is TGTGCCAGCAGTCCCGGGACAGGGTTTGCAGATACGCAGTATTTT. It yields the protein CASSPGTGFADTQYF.

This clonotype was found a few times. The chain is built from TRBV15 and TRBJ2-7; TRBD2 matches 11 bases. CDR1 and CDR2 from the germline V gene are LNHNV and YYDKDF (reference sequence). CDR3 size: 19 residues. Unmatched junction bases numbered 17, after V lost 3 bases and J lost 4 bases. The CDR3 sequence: CATSRGLPGTSGRQYEQYF. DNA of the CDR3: TGTGCCACCAGCAGGGGCCTGCCTGGAACTAGCGGGAGACAGTACGAGCAGTACTTC.

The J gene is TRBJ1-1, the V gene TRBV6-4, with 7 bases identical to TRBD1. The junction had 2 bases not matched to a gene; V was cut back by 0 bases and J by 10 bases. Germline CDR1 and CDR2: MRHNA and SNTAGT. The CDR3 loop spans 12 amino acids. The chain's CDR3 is CASSDSTGRAFF. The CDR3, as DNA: TGTGCCAGCAGTGACTCGACAGGGAGAGCTTTCTTT.

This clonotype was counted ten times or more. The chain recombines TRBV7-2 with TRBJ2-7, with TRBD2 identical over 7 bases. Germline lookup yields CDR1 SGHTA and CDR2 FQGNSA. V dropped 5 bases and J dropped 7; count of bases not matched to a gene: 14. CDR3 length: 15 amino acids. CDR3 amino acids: CASSILATSSREQYF. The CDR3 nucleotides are TGTGCCAGCAGCATACTAGCGACGTCTTCACGGGAGCAGTACTTC.

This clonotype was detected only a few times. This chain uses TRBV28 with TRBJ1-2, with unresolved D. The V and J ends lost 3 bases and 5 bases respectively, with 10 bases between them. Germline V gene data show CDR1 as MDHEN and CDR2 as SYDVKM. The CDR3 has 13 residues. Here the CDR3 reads CASSLSPAYGYTF. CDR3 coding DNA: TGTGCCAGCAGTTTGTCGCCAGCATATGGCTACACCTTC.

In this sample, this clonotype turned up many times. CDR3 nucleotide sequence: TGTGCCAGCAGCCCCCTAGGGAGCTACACTGAAGCTTTCTTT. It translates to CASSPLGSYTEAFF. V gene TRBV13 combines with J gene TRBJ1-1, with unresolved D. Looked up from germline, CDR1 is PRHDT and CDR2 is FYEKMQ (reference sequence). This CDR3 region has 14 residues. Trimming stripped 5 bases from V and 3 bases from J, with 13 bases between.

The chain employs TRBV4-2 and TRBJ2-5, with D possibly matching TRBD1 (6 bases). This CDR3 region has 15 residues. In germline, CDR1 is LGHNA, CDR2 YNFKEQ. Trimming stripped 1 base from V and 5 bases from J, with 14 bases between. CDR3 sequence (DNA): TGTGCCAGCAGCCAAGTCGGAACAGGGCTGGAGACCCAGTACTTC. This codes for CASSQVGTGLETQYF.

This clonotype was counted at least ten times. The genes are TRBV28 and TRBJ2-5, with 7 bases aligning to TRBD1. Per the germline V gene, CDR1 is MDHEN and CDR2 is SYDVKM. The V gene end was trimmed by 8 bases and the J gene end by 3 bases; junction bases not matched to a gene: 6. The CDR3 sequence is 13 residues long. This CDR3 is CASGGQAEETQYF. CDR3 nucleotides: TGTGCCAGCGGAGGACAGGCGGAAGAGACCCAGTACTTC.

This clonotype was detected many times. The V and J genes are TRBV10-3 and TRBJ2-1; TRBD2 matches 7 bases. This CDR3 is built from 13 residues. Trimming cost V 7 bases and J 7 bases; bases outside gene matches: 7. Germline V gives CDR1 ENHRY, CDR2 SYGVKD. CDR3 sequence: CAIMASGRNEQFF. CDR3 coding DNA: TGTGCCATCATGGCTAGCGGAAGGAATGAGCAGTTCTTC.

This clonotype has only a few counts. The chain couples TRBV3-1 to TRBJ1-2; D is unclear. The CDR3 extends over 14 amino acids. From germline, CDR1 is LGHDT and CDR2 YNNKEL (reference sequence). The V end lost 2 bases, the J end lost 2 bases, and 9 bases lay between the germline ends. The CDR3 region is CASSQSLLNYGYTF. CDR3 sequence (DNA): TGTGCCAGCAGCCAATCTCTGCTGAACTATGGCTACACCTTC.

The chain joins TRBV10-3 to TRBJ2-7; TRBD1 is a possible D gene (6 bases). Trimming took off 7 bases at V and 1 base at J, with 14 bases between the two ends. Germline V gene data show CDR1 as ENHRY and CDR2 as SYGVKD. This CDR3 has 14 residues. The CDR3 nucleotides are TGTGCCATCAAAGACAGGCCGCAATCCTACGAGCAGTACTTC. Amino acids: CAIKDRPQSYEQYF.

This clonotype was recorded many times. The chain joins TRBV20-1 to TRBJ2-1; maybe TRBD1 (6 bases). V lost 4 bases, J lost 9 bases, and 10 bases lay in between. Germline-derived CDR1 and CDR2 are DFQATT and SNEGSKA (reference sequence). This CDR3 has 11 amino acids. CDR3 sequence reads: CSAMGAREQFF. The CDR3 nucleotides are TGCAGTGCTATGGGGGCGCGTGAGCAGTTCTTC.

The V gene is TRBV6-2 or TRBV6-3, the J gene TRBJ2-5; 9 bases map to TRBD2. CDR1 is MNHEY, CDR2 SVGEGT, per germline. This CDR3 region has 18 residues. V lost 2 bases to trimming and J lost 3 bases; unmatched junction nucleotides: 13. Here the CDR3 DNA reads TGTGCCAGCAGTTACCTCAGGGGTAGCGGGAGCCGAGAAGAGACCCAGTACTTC. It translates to CASSYLRGSGSREETQYF.

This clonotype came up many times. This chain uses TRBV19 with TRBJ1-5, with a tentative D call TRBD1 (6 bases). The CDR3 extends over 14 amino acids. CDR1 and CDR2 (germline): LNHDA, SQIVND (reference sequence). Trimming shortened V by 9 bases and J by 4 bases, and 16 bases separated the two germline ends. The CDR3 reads CASHLGQLNQPQHF. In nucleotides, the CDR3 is TGTGCCAGCCACTTAGGACAGCTAAATCAGCCCCAGCATTTT. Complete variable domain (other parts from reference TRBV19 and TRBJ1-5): DGGITQSPKYLFRKEGQNVTLSCEQNLNHDAMYWYRQDPGQGLRLIYYSQIVNDFQKGDIAEGYSVSREKKESFPLTVTSAQKNPTAFYLCASHLGQLNQPQHFGDGTRLSIL.

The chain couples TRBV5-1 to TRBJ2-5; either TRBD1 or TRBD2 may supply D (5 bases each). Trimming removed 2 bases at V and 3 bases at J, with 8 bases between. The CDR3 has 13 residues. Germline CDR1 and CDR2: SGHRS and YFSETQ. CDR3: CASSFRGKETQYF. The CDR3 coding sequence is TGCGCCAGCAGCTTTCGGGGCAAAGAGACCCAGTACTTC.

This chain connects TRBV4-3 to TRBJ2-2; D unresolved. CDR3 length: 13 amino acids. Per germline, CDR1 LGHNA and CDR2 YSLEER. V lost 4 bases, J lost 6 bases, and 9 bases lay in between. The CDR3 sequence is CASSPLSSGELFF. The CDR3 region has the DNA TGCGCCAGCAGCCCTTTATCGTCCGGGGAGCTGTTTTTT.

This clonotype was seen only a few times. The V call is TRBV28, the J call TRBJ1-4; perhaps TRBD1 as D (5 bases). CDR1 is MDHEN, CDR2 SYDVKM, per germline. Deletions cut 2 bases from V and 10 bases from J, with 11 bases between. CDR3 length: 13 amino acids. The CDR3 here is CASSLVRAGKLFF. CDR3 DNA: TGTGCCAGCAGTTTAGTCAGGGCGGGAAAACTGTTTTTT.

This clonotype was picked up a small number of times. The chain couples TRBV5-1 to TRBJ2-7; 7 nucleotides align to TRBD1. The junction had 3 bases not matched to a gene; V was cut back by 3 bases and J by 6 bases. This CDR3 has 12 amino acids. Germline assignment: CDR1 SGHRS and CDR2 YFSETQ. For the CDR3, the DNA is TGCGCCAGCAGCTCCGACAGGGTCGAGCAGTACTTC. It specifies CASSSDRVEQYF.

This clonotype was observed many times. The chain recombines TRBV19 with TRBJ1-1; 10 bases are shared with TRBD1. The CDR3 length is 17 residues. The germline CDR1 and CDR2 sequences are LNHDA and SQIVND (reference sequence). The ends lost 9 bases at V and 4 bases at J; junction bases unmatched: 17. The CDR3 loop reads CASTDTDRGRRATEAFF. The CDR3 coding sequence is TGTGCCAGCACCGACACAGACAGGGGGCGCCGGGCCACTGAAGCTTTCTTT.

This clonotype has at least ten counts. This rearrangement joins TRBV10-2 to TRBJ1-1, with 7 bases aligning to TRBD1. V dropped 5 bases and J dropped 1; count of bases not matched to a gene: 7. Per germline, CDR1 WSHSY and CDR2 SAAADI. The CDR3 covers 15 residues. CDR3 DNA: TGCGCCAGCAGTAACCGGGACAGACAGAACACTGAAGCTTTCTTT. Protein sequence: CASSNRDRQNTEAFF.

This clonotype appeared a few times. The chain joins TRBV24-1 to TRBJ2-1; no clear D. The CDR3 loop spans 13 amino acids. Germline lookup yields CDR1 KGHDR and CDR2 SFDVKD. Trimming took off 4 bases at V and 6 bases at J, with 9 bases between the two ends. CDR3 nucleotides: TGTGCCACCAGTGACCCAGACTCCAATGAGCAGTTCTTC. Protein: CATSDPDSNEQFF.

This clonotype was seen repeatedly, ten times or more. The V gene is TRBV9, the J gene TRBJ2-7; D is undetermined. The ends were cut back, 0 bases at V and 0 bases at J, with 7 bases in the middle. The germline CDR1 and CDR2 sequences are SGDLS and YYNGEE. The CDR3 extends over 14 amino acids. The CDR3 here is CASSVDPSSYEQYF. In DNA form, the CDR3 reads TGTGCCAGCAGCGTAGACCCTAGCTCCTACGAGCAGTACTTC. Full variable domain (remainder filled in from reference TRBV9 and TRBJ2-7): DSGVTQTPKHLITATGQRVTLRCSPRSGDLSVYWYQQSLDQGLQFLIQYYNGEERAKGNILERFSAQQFPDLHSELNLSSLELGDSALYFCASSVDPSSYEQYFGPGTRLTVT.